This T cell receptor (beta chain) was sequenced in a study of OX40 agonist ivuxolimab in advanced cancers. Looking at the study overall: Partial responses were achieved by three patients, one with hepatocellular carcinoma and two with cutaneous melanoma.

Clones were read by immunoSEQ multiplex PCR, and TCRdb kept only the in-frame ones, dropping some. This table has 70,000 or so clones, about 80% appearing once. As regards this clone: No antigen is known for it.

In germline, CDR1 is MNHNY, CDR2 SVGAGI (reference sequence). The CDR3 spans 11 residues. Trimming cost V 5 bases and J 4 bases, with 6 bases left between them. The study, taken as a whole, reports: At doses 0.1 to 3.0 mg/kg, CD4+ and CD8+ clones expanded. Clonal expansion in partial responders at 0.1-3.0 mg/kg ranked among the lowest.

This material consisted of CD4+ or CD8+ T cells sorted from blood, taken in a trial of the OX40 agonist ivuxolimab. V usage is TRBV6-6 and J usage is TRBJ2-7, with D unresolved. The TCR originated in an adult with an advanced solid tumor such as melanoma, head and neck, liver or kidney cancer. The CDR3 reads CASSPQYEQYF. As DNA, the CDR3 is TGTGCCAGCAGTCCCCAATACGAGCAGTACTTC.